A single sample gave rise to the 17 T cell receptor beta chains below, sequenced in a study of human CD8 memory T cell subsets. Libraries of TCR beta chains were produced by 5' RACE (UMI-labeled). TCRdb re-called the 5' RACE reads and gives one entry per CDR3 protein, without DNA. Its clone listing holds 4,500 to 6,000 distinct CDR3 sequences. The sequenced sample was CD8+ effector memory T cells (TEM) sorted from PBMCs. The subset denotes: effector memory CD8 T cells, CCR7- CD45RO+ CD95+. Receptor source: a human donor in good health.

The V and J genes are TRBV6-6 and TRBJ1-1. The CDR3 totals 12 residues. CDR1 and CDR2 from the germline V gene are MNHNY and SVGAGI (reference sequence). The chain's CDR3 is CASRPMGTEAFF.

This clonotype shows up as medium-sized by frequency. The chain has TRBV12-3 or TRBV12-4 and TRBJ2-5; the D call from TCRdb, TRBD1, cannot be confirmed without DNA. The CDR3 runs 14 residues. CDR3 residues: CASRDDREQETQYF.

This clonotype ranks as large (0.1 to 1%) in terms of frequency. The V call is TRBV20-1, the J call TRBJ2-1. Germline loops: CDR1 DFQATT, CDR2 SNEGSKA (reference sequence). There are 13 residues in the CDR3. The chain's CDR3 is CSARDFGFNEQFF.

V is TRBV7-6 and J is TRBJ2-7; TCRdb names TRBD2, which stays unverified in the absence of DNA. Germline V gene sequence: CDR1 SGHVS, CDR2 FNYEAQ. This CDR3 spans 15 amino acids. CDR3 amino acids: CASSLSSSGSYEQYF.

This clonotype ranks as medium-sized in terms of frequency. The V call is TRBV29-1, the J call TRBJ2-7; the TCRdb call, TRBD1, lacks DNA for checking. The CDR3 is 12 amino acids. From germline, CDR1 is SQVTM and CDR2 ANQGSEA. The CDR3 sequence is CSVRGDNYEQYF.

The chain employs TRBV6-6 and TRBJ2-1; TCRdb reports TRBD1, a call that lacks DNA to check it against. The CDR3 is made up of 12 amino acids. The germline gives CDR1 MNHNY, CDR2 SVGAGI (reference sequence). The CDR3 region is CASSYGGHEQFF.

The genes are TRBV24-1 and TRBJ2-1; TCRdb proposes TRBD2, but this gene call is untestable without DNA. This CDR3 is 15 amino acids long. Looked up from germline, CDR1 is KGHDR and CDR2 is SFDVKD. CDR3 amino acids: CATSPGLAGAAEQFF.

CDR3 sequence: CASSLFASSYNEQFF. The chain combines TRBV27 with TRBJ2-1. CDR3 length equals 15 residues. Germline-derived CDR1 and CDR2 are MNHEY and SMNVEV (reference sequence).

The chain combines TRBV12-3 or TRBV12-4 with TRBJ1-4; TCRdb's assignment of TRBD1 cannot be checked, as there is no DNA. The CDR3 has 13 residues. CDR3 amino acids: CASTRTGNEKLFF.

This chain links TRBV5-1 with TRBJ2-7; TCRdb outputs TRBD1, but without DNA this stays unchecked. Per germline, CDR1 SGHRS and CDR2 YFSETQ. This CDR3 spans 14 amino acids. This chain's CDR3 is CASSLATGMGEQYF.

This clonotype registers medium-sized by frequency. The rearrangement uses TRBV2 and TRBJ1-4; TCRdb picks TRBD1, but there is no DNA to check that call. Germline CDR1 is SNHLY and CDR2 is FYNNEI. This CDR3 has 16 residues. CDR3 amino acids: CASSRLGTGFNEKLFF. Based on the CDR3 plus reference TRBV2 and TRBJ1-4, the full variable domain is EPEVTQTPSHQVTQMGQEVILRCVPISNHLYFYWYRQILGQKVEFLVSFYNNEISEKSEIFDDQFSVERPDGSNFTLKIRSTKLEDSAMYFCASSRLGTGFNEKLFFGSGTQLSVL.

V and J are TRBV9 and TRBJ2-3; TCRdb picks TRBD2, but there is no DNA to check that call. Germline V gene data show CDR1 as SGDLS and CDR2 as YYNGEE. The CDR3 extends over 15 amino acids. CDR3 in amino acids: CASREGTSGADTQYF.

The gene calls are TRBV28 and TRBJ2-7; as DNA is missing, the TRBD2 call by TCRdb cannot be tested. The CDR3 has 14 residues. In germline, CDR1 is MDHEN, CDR2 SYDVKM. CDR3 amino acids: CASSRLAGAYEQYF.

By frequency, this clonotype is medium-sized. The chain employs TRBV25-1 and TRBJ1-2. Per the germline V gene, CDR1 is MGHDK and CDR2 is SYGVNS. The length of the CDR3 is 11 residues. This CDR3 is CASSEGFGYTF.

By frequency, this clonotype registers medium-sized. This chain uses TRBV28 with TRBJ2-1; TCRdb lists TRBD2, though no DNA is available to test this call. Germline values: CDR1 MDHEN, CDR2 SYDVKM. The CDR3 sequence is 15 residues long. CDR3 sequence reads: CASRTLGLSYNEQFF. The full variable domain, its missing parts supplied by reference TRBV28 and TRBJ2-1, is DVKVTQSSRYLVKRTGEKVFLECVQDMDHENMFWYRQDPGLGLRLIYFSYDVKMKEKGDIPEGYSVSREKKERFSLILESASTNQTSMYLCASRTLGLSYNEQFFGPGTRLTVL.

CDR3 residues: CASRVSATVHLQETQYF. V usage is TRBV27 and J usage is TRBJ2-5; TCRdb picks TRBD2, but there is no DNA to check that call. The CDR3 runs to 17 residues. Germline assignment: CDR1 MNHEY and CDR2 SMNVEV (reference sequence).

The rearrangement uses TRBV11-2 and TRBJ2-7; there is no DNA to check the TCRdb D call of TRBD2. This CDR3 contains 15 residues. Germline V gene lookup returns CDR1 SGHAT and CDR2 FQNNGV. This CDR3 reads CASSLEGTSGSRWYF.